Listed below are T cell receptor beta chains from one sample, sequenced in a study of blood T cell repertoires in COVID-19. TCRdb keeps only in-frame clones here, not all; method: immunoSEQ multiplex PCR. Of under 200,000 clones listed, around nine tenths are singletons. Material for sequencing was PBMCs or T cells enriched from blood (not recorded which). Receptors originate from a woman aged 45-65 years who had recovered from COVID-19. The conserved cysteine and the conserved F or W are not part of the CDR3 here.

TRBV6-5,TRBJ2-1,11,ASSYTGYNEQF
TRBV19,TRBJ1-6,14,ARPRDRGRISSPLH
TRBV5-6,TRBJ1-6,13,ASSSGPGQGSPLH
TRBV27,TRBJ1-1,12,ASSQQGVNTEAF
TRBV6-5,TRBJ1-2,14,ASSYSRRGDNYGYT
TRBV9,TRBJ2-1,9,ASSVADEQF
TRBV7-3,TRBJ2-3,14,ASSGRPKAGTDTQY
TRBV5-1,TRBJ2-3,14,ASSLDPSGSTDTQY
TRBV6-1,TRBJ2-1,11,ASSDRGGFEQF
TRBV2,TRBJ2-1,14,ASTRANLAGNNEQF
TRBV7-9,TRBJ2-7,12,ASSPVRGNYEQY
TRBV27,TRBJ1-4,13,ASSLGGQGNEKLF
TRBV2,TRBJ2-1,16,ATKGAFTSGFTYNEQF
TRBV7-9,TRBJ2-3,14,ASSYAPGVNTDTQY
TRBV5-6,TRBJ2-7,13,ASSPGTGPNYEQY
TRBV5-8,TRBJ2-7,12,ASSLRGTDSWQY